A single sample is the source of the 10 T cell receptor beta chains below, sequenced in a study of CD8 T cells in Susac syndrome. It was with random hexamers that roughly 0.5 to 1 ug RNA was reverse transcribed. TCRdb fed the immunoSEQ multiplex PCR reads into MiXCR, producing one record per CDR3 protein. The sample records about 81,000 distinct CDR3 sequences, 94% being singletons. The sequenced material came from CD8+ T cells from PBMCs. These receptors were collected from a human donor with Susac syndrome.

This chain connects TRBV7-6 to TRBJ1-1; D unclear. In germline, CDR1 is SGHVS, CDR2 FNYEAQ. The CDR3 contains 13 residues. Deletions cut 2 bases from V and 4 bases from J, with 8 bases between. The CDR3 DNA sequence: TGTGCCAGCAGCTTATGGAGTGGCACTGAAGCTTTCTTT. Its translation is CASSLWSGTEAFF.

The chain couples TRBV7-9 to TRBJ2-5; D perhaps matches TRBD2 (5 bases). The V and J ends lost 6 bases and 5 bases respectively, with 13 bases between them. CDR1 and CDR2 (germline): SEHNR, FQNEAQ (reference sequence). The CDR3 loop spans 13 amino acids. The CDR3 bases are TGTGCCAGCAGTCCGGAATCGGGGGAGACCCAGTACTTC. This codes for CASSPESGETQYF.

This rearrangement joins TRBV15 to TRBJ2-1; 13 nucleotides line up with TRBD2. This CDR3 is 13 amino acids long. Germline CDR1 and CDR2: LNHNV and YYDKDF (reference sequence). V lost 9 bases, J lost 7 bases, and 3 bases stayed unmatched. CDR3 amino acids: CATGLAGVNEQFF. CDR3 nucleotide sequence: TGTGCCACAGGACTAGCGGGAGTAAATGAGCAGTTCTTC. Variable domain in full (rest from reference TRBV15 and TRBJ2-1): DAMVIQNPRYQVTQFGKPVTLSCSQTLNHNVMYWYQQKSSQAPKLLFHYYDKDFNNEADTPDNFQSRRPNTSFCFLDIRSPGLGDTAMYLCATGLAGVNEQFFGPGTRLTVL.

The gene calls are TRBV24-1 and TRBJ2-1; TRBD1 matches at 7 bases. This CDR3 is built from 16 residues. Germline CDR1 is KGHDR and CDR2 is SFDVKD. V gave up 3 bases and J gave up 3 bases; unmatched junction bases: 7. CDR3 amino acids: CATSDVNRDSYNEQFF. The DNA of the CDR3 is TGTGCCACCAGTGATGTCAACCGGGACAGCTACAATGAGCAGTTCTTC.

This chain links TRBV27 with TRBJ2-5; possibly TRBD1 or TRBD2 for D (7 bases each). The CDR3 is 11 residues long. CDR1 and CDR2 from the germline V gene are MNHEY and SMNVEV (reference sequence). Trimming removed 10 bases at V and 4 bases at J, with 10 bases between. The CDR3 reads CATRGGETQYF. In nucleotides, the CDR3 is TGTGCCACCAGGGGGGGAGAGACCCAGTACTTC.

The chain joins TRBV27 to TRBJ2-7; no clear D gene. The germline V and J ends were trimmed by 5 bases and 2 bases, with 13 bases remaining between them. The CDR3 runs to 14 residues. Germline loops: CDR1 MNHEY, CDR2 SMNVEV (reference sequence). The CDR3 region is CASSLSEFPYEQYF. CDR3 DNA sequence: TGTGCCAGCAGTCTCTCCGAGTTCCCCTACGAGCAGTACTTC.

The chain joins TRBV3-1 to TRBJ2-5, with D tentatively TRBD1 (5 bases). CDR3 length: 16 amino acids. Trimming stripped 0 bases from V and 1 base from J, with 12 bases between. The V gene's germline CDR1 is LGHDT and CDR2 YNNKEL (reference sequence). CDR3 nucleotide sequence: TGTGCCAGCAGCCAAGATCTGGGGCGCCTCCAAGAGACCCAGTACTTC. Its translation: CASSQDLGRLQETQYF.

The chain carries TRBV28 and TRBJ2-1; a possible D gene is TRBD2 (5 bases). The germline V and J ends were trimmed by 4 bases and 4 bases, with 11 bases remaining between them. Germline V lookup: CDR1 MDHEN, CDR2 SYDVKM. The CDR3 is 14 amino acids. The CDR3 DNA sequence: TGTGCCAGCAGTTACTGGACTGAGTACAATGAGCAGTTCTTC. This gives the protein CASSYWTEYNEQFF.

The chain combines TRBV6-2 or TRBV6-3 with TRBJ2-1, with 8 bases matching TRBD1. Germline assignment: CDR1 MNHEY and CDR2 SVGEGT. After removal of 6 bases from V and 2 bases from J, the junction contained 3 bases not matched to a gene. The CDR3 is made up of 14 amino acids. The CDR3 region is CASRETGAYNEQFF. Written as DNA, the CDR3 is TGTGCCAGCAGGGAGACAGGGGCCTACAATGAGCAGTTCTTC.

The CDR3 coding sequence is TGCAGTGTTCCCGACCCCGTGGTAGGCTATGAGCAGTTCTTC. Translated, it gives CSVPDPVVGYEQFF. The V and J genes are TRBV20-1 and TRBJ2-1; no definite D call. Looked up from germline, CDR1 is DFQATT and CDR2 is SNEGSKA (reference sequence). This CDR3 has 14 amino acids. Trimming stripped 7 bases from V and 8 bases from J, with 21 bases between.